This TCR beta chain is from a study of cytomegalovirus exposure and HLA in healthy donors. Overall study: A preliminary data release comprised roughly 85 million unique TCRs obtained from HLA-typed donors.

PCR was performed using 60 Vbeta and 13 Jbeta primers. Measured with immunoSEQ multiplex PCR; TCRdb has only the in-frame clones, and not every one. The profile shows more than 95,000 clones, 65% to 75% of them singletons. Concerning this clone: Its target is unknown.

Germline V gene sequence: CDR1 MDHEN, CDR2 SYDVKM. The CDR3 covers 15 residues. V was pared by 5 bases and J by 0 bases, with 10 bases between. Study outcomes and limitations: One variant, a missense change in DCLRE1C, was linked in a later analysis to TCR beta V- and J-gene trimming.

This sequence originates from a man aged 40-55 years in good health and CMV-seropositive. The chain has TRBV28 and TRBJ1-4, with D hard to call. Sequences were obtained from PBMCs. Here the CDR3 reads CASSRLDATNEKLFF. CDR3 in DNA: TGTGCCAGCAGTCGACTGGATGCAACTAATGAAAAACTGTTTTTT.